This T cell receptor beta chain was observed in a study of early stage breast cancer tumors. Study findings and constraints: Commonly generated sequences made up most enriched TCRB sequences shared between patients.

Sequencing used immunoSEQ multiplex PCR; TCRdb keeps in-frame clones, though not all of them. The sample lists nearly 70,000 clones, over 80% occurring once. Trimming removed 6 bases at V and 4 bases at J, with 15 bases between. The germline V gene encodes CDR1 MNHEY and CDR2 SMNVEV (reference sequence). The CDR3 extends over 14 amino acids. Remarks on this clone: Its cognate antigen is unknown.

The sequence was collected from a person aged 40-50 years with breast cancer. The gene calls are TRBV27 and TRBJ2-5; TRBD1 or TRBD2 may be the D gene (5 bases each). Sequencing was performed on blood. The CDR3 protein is CASRLGVSRETQYF. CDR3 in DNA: TGTGCCAGCAGGCTGGGGGTTAGCCGAGAGACCCAGTACTTC.